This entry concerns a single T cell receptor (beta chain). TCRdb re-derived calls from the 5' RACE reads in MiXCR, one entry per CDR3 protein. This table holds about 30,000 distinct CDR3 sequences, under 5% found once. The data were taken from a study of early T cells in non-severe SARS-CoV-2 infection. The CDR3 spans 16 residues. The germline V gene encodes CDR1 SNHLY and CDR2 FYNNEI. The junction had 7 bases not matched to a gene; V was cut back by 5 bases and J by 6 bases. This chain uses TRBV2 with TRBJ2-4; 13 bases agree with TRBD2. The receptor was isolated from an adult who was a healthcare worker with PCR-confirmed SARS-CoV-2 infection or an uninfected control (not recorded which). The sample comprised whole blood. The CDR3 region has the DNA TGTGCCAGCAGTTCTGAGGGACTAGCGGGATTAAACATTCAGTACTTC. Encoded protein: CASSSEGLAGLNIQYF.